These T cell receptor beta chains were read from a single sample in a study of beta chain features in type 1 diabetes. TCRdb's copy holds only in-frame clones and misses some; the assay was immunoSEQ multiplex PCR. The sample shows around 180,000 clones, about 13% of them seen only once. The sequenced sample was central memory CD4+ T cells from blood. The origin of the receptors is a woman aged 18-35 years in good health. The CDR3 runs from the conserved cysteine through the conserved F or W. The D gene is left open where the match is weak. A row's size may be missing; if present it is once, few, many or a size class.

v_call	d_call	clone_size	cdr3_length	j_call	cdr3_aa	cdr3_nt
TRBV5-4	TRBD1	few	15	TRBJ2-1	CASIRQGGSYNEQFF	TGTGCCAGCATTAGACAGGGTGGCTCCTACAATGAGCAGTTCTTC
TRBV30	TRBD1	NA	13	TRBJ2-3	CAYGTGVPDTQYF	TGTGCCTACGGGACAGGGGTTCCAGATACGCAGTATTTT
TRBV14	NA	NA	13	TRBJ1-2	CASSHGAVYGYTF	TGTGCCAGCAGCCATGGGGCAGTCTATGGCTACACCTTC
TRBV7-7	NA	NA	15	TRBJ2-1	CASSLDVLFTGEQFF	TGTGCTAGCAGCTTAGATGTGTTATTCACCGGTGAGCAGTTCTTC
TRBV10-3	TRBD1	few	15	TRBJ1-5	CAISENRGSNQPQHF	TGTGCCATCAGTGAAAACAGGGGGAGCAATCAGCCCCAGCATTTT
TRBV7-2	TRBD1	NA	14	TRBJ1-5	CASSSRQGGQPQHF	TGTGCCAGCAGCTCCCGACAGGGCGGTCAGCCCCAGCATTTT
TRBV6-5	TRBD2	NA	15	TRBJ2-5	CASSRTTSGGETQYF	TGTGCCAGCAGCCGTACTACTAGCGGAGGAGAGACCCAGTACTTC
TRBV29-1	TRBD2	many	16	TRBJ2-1	CSVEDHTSGKINEQFF	TGCAGCGTTGAAGATCACACTAGCGGGAAGATCAATGAGCAGTTCTTC
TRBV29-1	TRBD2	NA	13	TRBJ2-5	CSVEREVQETQYF	TGCAGCGTTGAGCGGGAGGTCCAAGAGACCCAGTACTTC
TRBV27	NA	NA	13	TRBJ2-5	CASSLLGVSTQYF	TGTGCCAGCAGTTTATTAGGGGTTTCGACCCAGTACTTC
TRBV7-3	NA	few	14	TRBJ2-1	CASSLFGMANEQFF	TGTGCCAGCAGCTTATTCGGGATGGCTAATGAGCAGTTCTTC
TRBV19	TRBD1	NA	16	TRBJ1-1	CASSPRQGSRNTEAFF	TGTGCCAGTAGTCCCAGACAGGGGTCTCGGAACACTGAAGCTTTCTTT
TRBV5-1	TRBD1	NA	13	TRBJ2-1	CASSADRANEQFF	TGCGCCAGCAGCGCAGACAGGGCTAATGAGCAGTTCTTC
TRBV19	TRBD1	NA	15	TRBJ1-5	CASRGGQGDFQPQHF	TGTGCCAGTAGAGGGGGACAGGGGGATTTTCAGCCCCAGCATTTT
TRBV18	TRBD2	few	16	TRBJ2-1	CASSHELANSYNEQFF	TGTGCCAGCTCACACGAACTAGCGAACTCCTACAATGAGCAGTTCTTC
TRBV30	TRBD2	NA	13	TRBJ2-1	CAWGEGLANEQFF	TGTGCCTGGGGGGAAGGACTAGCGAATGAGCAGTTCTTC
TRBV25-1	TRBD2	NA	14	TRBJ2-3	CASAGTRHTDTQYF	TGTGCCAGCGCCGGGACTAGGCACACAGATACGCAGTATTTT
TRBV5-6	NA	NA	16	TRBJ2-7	CASSLWGTGKPYEQYF	TGTGCCAGCAGCTTGTGGGGCACAGGGAAACCCTACGAGCAGTACTTC